The source of this T cell receptor (beta chain) is a study of T-cell memory formation after mild COVID-19. General study points: Certain responding clones were present in pre-infection memory, suggesting participation of cross-reactive memory.

TCRdb re-called the 5' RACE reads through MiXCR, storing one row per CDR3 protein. The sample holds some 150,000 distinct CDR3 sequences; about 5.7% are singletons and the top ten take about 2%. This clonotype was counted only a few times. Its antigen is unknown. The origin of this receptor is an adult woman who had mild COVID-19 (a few samples of this study predate the infection). Cell type and time point are not known. The material sequenced was PBMCs or a T cell subset sorted from them (not recorded which).

The CDR3 region is CASRDLDIQYF. CDR3 DNA: TGCGCCAGCAGAGACCTAGACATTCAGTACTTC. The rearrangement joins TRBV5-1 to TRBJ2-4, with D hard to call. Germline CDR1 SGHRS, CDR2 YFSETQ. V lost 5 bases and J 8 bases, leaving 8 bases between the germline ends. The CDR3 sequence is 11 residues long.